This T cell receptor (beta chain) is from a study of Graves' ophthalmopathy and Graves' hyperthyroidism. Whole-study results and caveats: Ophthalmopathy progression prediction by the model yielded a sensitivity of around 68% and a specificity of 72% to 75%.

This clonotype was picked up many times. Its specificity is unknown. Over 18 months of follow-up, stable hyperthyroidism required that no ophthalmopathy appear. Patients in the hyperthyroidism group, adults aged 18 to 65, were newly diagnosed, under 2 months' duration. Certain patients, namely those with other autoimmune diseases, uncontrolled infections, pregnancy or lactation, were excluded. The TCR beta CDR3 regions underwent amplification from RNA transcripts. First-round RT-PCR relied on HTBI primers, and a second-round multiplex PCR came next. Each CDR3 protein gets one entry after TCRdb re-called the multiplex PCR reads with MiXCR. The sample shows hundreds of thousands of distinct CDR3 sequences, around a fifth of them seen only once. CDR3 length equals 15 residues. After removal of 2 bases from V and 3 bases from J, the junction contained 5 bases not matched to a gene.

V is TRBV12-3 or TRBV12-4 and J is TRBJ2-7; 9 bases are a match to TRBD1. The TCR comes from a woman under 30 with stable Graves' hyperthyroidism. Some clones in this sample may be carry-over from other donors' samples. Sample: peripheral blood. The CDR3 is CASSLYRGPNYEQYF. Here the CDR3 DNA reads TGTGCCAGCAGTTTATACAGGGGGCCTAACTACGAGCAGTACTTC.